The 27 T cell receptor beta chains below were found in one sample sequenced in a study of shared clonotypes between healthy human individuals. The protocol was immunoSEQ multiplex PCR, while the TCRdb copy is restricted to in-frame clones and leaves out a portion. The sample has about 2 million clones, over 85% seen once; the top ten hold 1% to 1.5%. Naive CD8 cells lacked CD45RO, underwent positive selection for CCR7 and left out terminally differentiated effector memory CD45RA+ cells. Sequenced sample: naive CD8+ T cells sorted from blood. Receptors were obtained from a man younger than 35 in good health.

The chain recombines TRBV7-9 with TRBJ2-1, with no clear D. Trimming left V 5 bases short and J 8 bases short, with 13 bases between. The CDR3 length is 13 residues. The V gene's germline CDR1 is SEHNR and CDR2 FQNEAQ (reference sequence). In nucleotides, the CDR3 is TGTGCCAGCAGCCCCGTCCTTGTCGATGAGCAGTTCTTC. It is translated as CASSPVLVDEQFF.

V gene TRBV4-1 combines with J gene TRBJ2-7, with 7 nucleotides matching TRBD2. Germline V gives CDR1 MGHRA, CDR2 YSYEKL. This CDR3 contains 16 residues. The V and J ends lost 2 bases and 0 bases, in that order; junction bases with no gene match: 7. CDR3 region: CASSQKSGAGSYEQYF. The CDR3 region has the DNA TGCGCCAGCAGCCAAAAGAGCGGGGCGGGCTCCTACGAGCAGTACTTC.

This chain joins TRBV13 and TRBJ2-1, with TRBD1 as a possible D gene (6 bases). There are 14 residues in the CDR3. Germline loops: CDR1 PRHDT, CDR2 FYEKMQ (reference sequence). With 2 bases removed from V and 3 bases from J, the gap between germline ends came to 8 bases. CDR3 sequence (DNA): TGTGCCAGCAGCTTACCGGGACACTACAATGAGCAGTTCTTC. Residues: CASSLPGHYNEQFF.

This clone is a singleton in its sample. This rearrangement joins TRBV7-8 to TRBJ2-3; tentatively, D is TRBD2 (6 bases). The V gene lost 5 bases and the J gene lost 5 bases, with 20 bases spanning the gap. The CDR3 has 16 residues. CDR1 and CDR2 from the germline V gene are SGHVS and FQNEAQ. The CDR3 here is CASSPMGGLLVDTQYF. The CDR3 coding sequence is TGTGCCAGCAGCCCCATGGGAGGACTGTTGGTAGATACGCAGTATTTT.

This sequence joins TRBV6-5 and TRBJ1-2; possible D gene TRBD1, 6 bases. V was cut by 6 bases and J by 4 bases, with 15 bases left in between. CDR3 size: 14 residues. Germline V lookup: CDR1 MNHEY, CDR2 SVGAGI. This CDR3 reads CASRPRGGLYGYTF. The CDR3 DNA reads TGTGCCAGCAGGCCCCGGGGGGGCCTCTATGGCTACACCTTC.

The chain joins TRBV7-9 to TRBJ1-3; D is unclear. V lost 1 base, J lost 9 bases, and 13 bases lay in between. Germline V gives CDR1 SEHNR, CDR2 FQNEAQ (reference sequence). There are 14 residues in the CDR3. CDR3 sequence (DNA): TGTGCCAGCAGCTTAGAACGGTCCTGGAGCACCATATATTTT. This encodes CASSLERSWSTIYF.

The CDR3 reads CASSWGDNYGYTF. The DNA of the CDR3 is TGTGCCAGTAGTTGGGGGGACAACTATGGCTACACCTTC. The chain links TRBV19 to TRBJ1-2; the D gene is possibly TRBD1 (5 bases). Looked up from germline, CDR1 is LNHDA and CDR2 is SQIVND (reference sequence). V was clipped by 5 bases and J by 2 bases, with 9 bases between them. The CDR3 length is 13 residues.

The CDR3 loop is CASSFGAGGQPQHF. The DNA for the CDR3 is TGTGCCAGCAGCTTCGGGGCAGGCGGTCAGCCCCAGCATTTT. The chain carries TRBV5-6 and TRBJ1-5; D might be TRBD1 (5 bases). Germline CDR1 SGHDT, CDR2 YYEEEE. The ends were cut back, 2 bases at V and 6 bases at J, with 12 bases in the middle. CDR3 length: 14 residues.

V gene TRBV7-9 combines with J gene TRBJ2-7, with 8 bases matching TRBD1. Germline V gene lookup returns CDR1 SEHNR and CDR2 FQNEAQ (reference sequence). V lost 11 bases and J lost 4; bases outside the gene matches: 4. The CDR3 sequence is 11 residues long. The CDR3 protein is CAGGTGYEQYF. CDR3 DNA: TGTGCCGGAGGGACAGGTTACGAGCAGTACTTC.

The chain carries TRBV19 and TRBJ2-3, with D perhaps matching TRBD1 or TRBD2 (5 bases each). Looked up from germline, CDR1 is LNHDA and CDR2 is SQIVND (reference sequence). The CDR3 runs to 16 residues. V shed 8 bases and J shed 0 bases, with 18 bases lying between them. The CDR3 loop reads CASDNGTVLSTDTQYF. The CDR3 nucleotides read TGTGCCAGTGACAATGGGACGGTCCTTAGCACAGATACGCAGTATTTT.

The V gene is TRBV5-6, the J gene TRBJ1-1, with 7 bases fitting TRBD1. V trimming: 4 bases; J trimming: 3 bases; junction bases outside the gene matches: 15. Germline lookup yields CDR1 SGHDT and CDR2 YYEEEE. This CDR3 comprises 17 residues. The chain's CDR3 is CASSLGGGRSGDTEAFF. The CDR3 nucleotides read TGTGCCAGCAGCCTCGGAGGGGGCAGGTCTGGGGACACTGAAGCTTTCTTT.

This chain connects TRBV28 to TRBJ2-5; unclear D gene. The CDR3 length is 14 residues. V was trimmed by 2 bases and J by 1 base, leaving 8 bases between them. Germline V CDR1 and CDR2: MDHEN, SYDVKM. The DNA for the CDR3 is TGTGCCAGCAGTTTAGTTGGCCCCCAAGAGACCCAGTACTTC. Amino acids: CASSLVGPQETQYF.

V usage is TRBV27 and J usage is TRBJ1-2; TRBD1 aligns across 7 bases. The germline gives CDR1 MNHEY, CDR2 SMNVEV (reference sequence). The V segment lost 2 bases and the J segment 5 bases; nucleotides outside the gene matches: 5. The CDR3 is 14 residues long. The CDR3 sequence is CASSLDRAGYGYTF. In DNA, the CDR3 is TGTGCCAGCAGTTTAGACAGGGCAGGGTATGGCTACACCTTC.

The rearrangement joins TRBV6-1 to TRBJ2-2; D gene unclear. This CDR3 contains 15 residues. Trimming cost V 6 bases and J 4 bases, with 15 bases left between them. Germline values: CDR1 MNHNS, CDR2 SASEGT. The CDR3 coding sequence is TGTGCCAGCAGCGAAACGGGTGGCGGCACCGGGGAGCTGTTTTTT. Encoded protein: CASSETGGGTGELFF.

With regard to this clone: Other DNA sequences in the same sample also yield this CDR3. The J gene is TRBJ1-1, the V gene TRBV30; the match to TRBD1 covers 9 bases. This CDR3 has 14 amino acids. J lost 3 bases, V lost 4 bases, and 6 bases had no gene match. Germline V CDR1 and CDR2: GTSNPN, SVGIG (reference sequence). The DNA for the CDR3 is TGTGCCTGGACCTCGGGACAGGGAGACACTGAAGCTTTCTTT. It codes for CAWTSGQGDTEAFF.

J is TRBJ2-2 and V is TRBV28, with D possibly TRBD1 on 6 matching bases. V lost 6 bases and J lost 5, with 13 bases in between. CDR3 size: 14 residues. Germline V gene sequence: CDR1 MDHEN, CDR2 SYDVKM. The CDR3 spells CASSPIGGTGELFF. Written as DNA, the CDR3 is TGTGCCAGCAGCCCTATAGGGGGAACCGGGGAGCTGTTTTTT.

The V and J genes are TRBV28 and TRBJ2-7; tentatively, D is TRBD1 (5 bases). Trimming pared 7 bases from V and 1 base from J, leaving 17 bases between. The germline V gene has CDR1 MDHEN and CDR2 SYDVKM. CDR3 size: 15 residues. The CDR3 sequence: CASTRRDLTSYEQYF. The CDR3 nucleotides are TGTGCCAGCACCCGCAGGGATCTGACATCCTACGAGCAGTACTTC.

J is TRBJ2-7 and V is TRBV7-9; D may be TRBD1 (6 bases). This CDR3 is built from 14 residues. Looked up from germline, CDR1 is SEHNR and CDR2 is FQNEAQ (reference sequence). Trimming pared 6 bases from V and 4 bases from J, leaving 16 bases between. The CDR3 nucleotides read TGTGCCAGCAGTCCTCGGACAGAGCCGTACGAGCAGTACTTC. Its translation is CASSPRTEPYEQYF.

The sample holds one count of this clone. This sample includes further DNA sequences coding for the same CDR3. The chain employs TRBV19 and TRBJ2-2; D may be TRBD1 (6 bases). The germline CDR1 and CDR2 sequences are LNHDA and SQIVND (reference sequence). This CDR3 comprises 12 residues. V lost 9 bases and J lost 8, with 13 bases in between. The CDR3 DNA is TGTGCCAGCTCCTACGGGACAGGGGAGCTGTTTTTT. Translating gives CASSYGTGELFF. The variable domain in full, with the rest retrieved from reference TRBV19 and TRBJ2-2, is DGGITQSPKYLFRKEGQNVTLSCEQNLNHDAMYWYRQDPGQGLRLIYYSQIVNDFQKGDIAEGYSVSREKKESFPLTVTSAQKNPTAFYLCASSYGTGELFFGEGSRLTVL.

The chain links TRBV7-9 to TRBJ1-2, with 7 bases fitting TRBD1. The CDR3 has 15 amino acids. With V trimmed by 4 bases and J by 5 bases, 10 bases remained unmatched. Germline CDR1 is SEHNR and CDR2 is FQNEAQ (reference sequence). The DNA of the CDR3 is TGTGCCAGCAGCTCCACAGGGACAGCCATTTATGGCTACACCTTC. The encoded protein is CASSSTGTAIYGYTF.

As regards this clone: The same CDR3 also results from other DNA sequences found in this sample. This rearrangement joins TRBV6-5 to TRBJ2-7; D possibly corresponds to TRBD2 (6 bases). CDR1 is MNHEY and CDR2 is SVGAGI in the germline V gene. The V end lost 4 bases, the J end lost 2 bases, and 9 bases lay between the germline ends. This CDR3 contains 13 residues. The CDR3, as DNA: TGTGCCAGCAGTTCGGGGGATCCCTACGAGCAGTACTTC. It encodes CASSSGDPYEQYF.

The rearrangement links TRBV10-3 to TRBJ2-1, with a possible D match to TRBD2 (5 bases). V lost 2 bases to trimming and J lost 6 bases, with 8 bases between them. Looked up from germline, CDR1 is ENHRY and CDR2 is SYGVKD. The CDR3 covers 13 residues. The CDR3: CAISEGRTNEQFF. For the CDR3, the DNA is TGTGCCATCAGTGAGGGGAGAACCAATGAGCAGTTCTTC.

The gene calls are TRBV11-2 and TRBJ1-2; TRBD1 might be the D (5 bases). CDR1 SGHAT and CDR2 FQNNGV come from the germline V gene. Trimming shortened V by 1 base and J by 8 bases, and 17 bases separated the two germline ends. The length of the CDR3 is 15 residues. The CDR3 DNA sequence: TGTGCCAGCAGCTTAGTTCCCGGGGCGTTGGAAGGCTACACCTTC. Protein product: CASSLVPGALEGYTF.

Here the CDR3 DNA reads TGTGCCACCCCTCCGGACACCGCCTACAATGAGCAGTTCTTC. Its protein is CATPPDTAYNEQFF. The V call is TRBV7-9, the J call TRBJ2-1; D might be TRBD1 (5 bases). CDR3 length: 14 amino acids. Germline-derived CDR1 and CDR2 are SEHNR and FQNEAQ (reference sequence). With 10 bases removed from V and 2 bases from J, the gap between germline ends came to 15 bases.

This clone was seen just once. The V call is TRBV4-1, the J call TRBJ2-1, with TRBD2 identical over 9 bases. CDR3 length: 16 residues. Germline V CDR1 and CDR2: MGHRA, YSYEKL. V was clipped by 0 bases and J by 2 bases; unmatched bases: 2. CDR3 protein: CASSQDASGTYNEQFF. DNA for the CDR3: TGCGCCAGCAGCCAAGACGCTAGCGGGACCTACAATGAGCAGTTCTTC.

The chain has TRBV5-6 and TRBJ2-1; D is ambiguous. The CDR3 totals 12 residues. Germline CDR1 is SGHDT and CDR2 is YYEEEE. Trimming cost V 4 bases and J 9 bases, with 11 bases left between them. The CDR3 region is CASSDGRLEQFF. CDR3 DNA: TGTGCCAGCAGCGACGGACGTCTTGAGCAGTTCTTC.

This chain links TRBV27 with TRBJ2-7; maybe TRBD1 (6 bases). This CDR3 is 13 amino acids long. From germline, CDR1 is MNHEY and CDR2 SMNVEV (reference sequence). Trimming cost V 4 bases and J 2 bases, with 9 bases left between them. The CDR3 loop reads CASSYGDTYEQYF. Here the CDR3 DNA reads TGTGCCAGCAGTTACGGGGACACCTACGAGCAGTACTTC.